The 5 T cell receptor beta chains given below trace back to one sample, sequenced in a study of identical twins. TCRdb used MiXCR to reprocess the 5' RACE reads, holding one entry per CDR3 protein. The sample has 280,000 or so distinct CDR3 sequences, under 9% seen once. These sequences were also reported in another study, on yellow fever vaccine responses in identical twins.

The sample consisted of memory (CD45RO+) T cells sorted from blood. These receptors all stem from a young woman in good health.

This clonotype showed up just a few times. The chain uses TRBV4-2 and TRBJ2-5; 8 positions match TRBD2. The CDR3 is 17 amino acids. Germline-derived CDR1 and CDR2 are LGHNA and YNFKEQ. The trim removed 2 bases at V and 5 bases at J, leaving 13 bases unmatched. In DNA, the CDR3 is TGTGCCAGCAGCCAAAGTCGGGAGGGGCAAACCCTGGAGACCCAGTACTTC. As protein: CASSQSREGQTLETQYF.

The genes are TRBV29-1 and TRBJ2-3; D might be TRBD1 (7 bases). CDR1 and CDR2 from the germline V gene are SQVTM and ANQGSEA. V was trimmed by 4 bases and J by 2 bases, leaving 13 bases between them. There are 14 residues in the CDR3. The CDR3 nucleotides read TGCAGCGTTGTGGAGGGACAGCTCACAGATACGCAGTATTTT. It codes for CSVVEGQLTDTQYF.

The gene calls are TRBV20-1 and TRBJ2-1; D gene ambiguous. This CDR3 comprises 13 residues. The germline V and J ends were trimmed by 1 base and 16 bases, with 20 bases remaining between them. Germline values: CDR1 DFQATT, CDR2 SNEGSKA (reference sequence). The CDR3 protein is CSARAPLVRVDFF. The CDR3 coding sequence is TGCAGTGCTAGAGCCCCCTTGGTAAGAGTGGATTTCTTC.

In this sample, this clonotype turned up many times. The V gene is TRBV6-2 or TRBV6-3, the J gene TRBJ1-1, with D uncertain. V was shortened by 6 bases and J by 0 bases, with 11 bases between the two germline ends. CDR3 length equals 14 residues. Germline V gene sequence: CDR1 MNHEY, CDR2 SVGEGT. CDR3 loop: CASSLSLMNTEAFF. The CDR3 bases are TGTGCCAGCAGCCTCTCCCTCATGAACACTGAAGCTTTCTTT.

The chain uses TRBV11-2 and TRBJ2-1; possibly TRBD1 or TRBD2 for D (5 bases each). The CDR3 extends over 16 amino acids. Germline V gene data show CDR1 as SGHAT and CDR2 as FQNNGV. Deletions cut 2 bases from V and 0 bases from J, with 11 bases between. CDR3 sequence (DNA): TGTGCCAGCAGCTTAATCAAGAGGGGCTCCTACAATGAGCAGTTCTTC. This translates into CASSLIKRGSYNEQFF.